The T cell receptor beta chain under discussion was sequenced for a study of CD8+ T cells in alopecia areata. This clone was detected a few times. T lymphocytes (CD4+ and CD8+) were sorted from PBMCs. Germline-derived CDR1 and CDR2 are PRHDT and FYEKMQ (reference sequence). Trimming pared 7 bases from V and 1 base from J, leaving 17 bases between. The CDR3 runs 16 residues. Extraction and reverse transcription of RNA yielded cDNA as the sequencing template. The assay was immunoSEQ multiplex PCR, and TCRdb's table has in-frame clones only and misses some. Among over 150,000 clones listed, around 50% were seen once.

V gene TRBV13 combines with J gene TRBJ2-1, with no clear D. Sequenced: CD8+ T cells sorted from blood. This TCR was recovered from a human donor in good health. The CDR3 protein is CASNTASVGSYNEQFF. The CDR3 nucleotides read TGTGCCAGCAACACTGCGTCCGTGGGGTCCTACAATGAGCAGTTCTTC.